Here is one T cell receptor (beta chain) with its context. Its antigen is not identified. These data originate in a study of T cells expressing NK-cell markers. Study in general: In sorted CD3+CD56+NKG2C+, CD3+CD56+NKG2C- and CD3+CD56-NKG2C+ T cells, TCR beta repertoires were obtained. Whole-study results and caveats: HCMV specificity of expanded NKG2C+ T cell clones remained unclear.

TCRdb re-called the 5' RACE reads and gives one entry per CDR3 protein, without DNA. The sample's table shows about 260,000 distinct CDR3 sequences. The sequence derives from a man between 18 and 35 years old in good health. The specimen sequenced was blood T cells: a sorted CD56 or NKG2C T cell subset, CD4+ or CD8+ T cells, or bulk PBMC T cells (not recorded which).

CDR3 amino acids: CASSTRSVNEQFF. The genes are TRBV5-4 and TRBJ2-1. CDR1 and CDR2 (germline): SGHNT, YYREEE (reference sequence). This CDR3 is built from 13 residues. The full variable domain, in which reference TRBV5-4 and TRBJ2-1 provide the parts outside the CDR3, is ETGVTQSPTHLIKTRGQQVTLRCSSQSGHNTVSWYQQALGQGPQFIFQYYREEENGRGNFPPRFSGLQFPNYSSELNVNALELDDSALYLCASSTRSVNEQFFGPGTRLTVL.